The 25 T cell receptor beta chains reported below all come from one sample, sequenced in a study of shared clonotypes between healthy human individuals (dated by TCRdb to the early 2020s). Library construction relied on the immunoSEQ multiplex PCR assay. TCRdb limited this immuneACCESS table to in-frame rearrangements with V and J called. A share of clones is missing; checked studies link under half to unresolved V genes, and the rest is unexplained. This sample lists 950,000 to 1,100,000 clones; roughly 80% were detected once. Roughly 1.4% of the sample is held by the ten biggest clonotypes. Sequenced material: memory CD4+ T cells sorted from blood. This specimen's cell subset or site label, interpreted: CD45RA-negative fraction. These receptors originate from a man between 18 and 35 years old in good health.

The rearrangement uses TRBV11-2 and TRBJ1-1; D might be TRBD1 (5 bases). The V end was cut by 3 bases, the J end by 8 bases, with 13 bases between. The V gene's germline CDR1 is SGHAT and CDR2 FQNNGV. The CDR3 runs 13 residues. The CDR3 spells CASSLGGASEAFF. The CDR3 DNA is TGTGCCAGCAGCTTGGGAGGGGCTTCGGAAGCTTTCTTT.

This clone was counted only a few times. The rearrangement links TRBV29-1 to TRBJ1-2; D unresolved. The CDR3 has 12 amino acids. Germline lookup yields CDR1 SQVTM and CDR2 ANQGSEA. Trimming shortened V by 0 bases and J by 3 bases, and 5 bases separated the two germline ends. The CDR3 bases are TGCAGCGTTGAAGAGGGCTACTATGGCTACACCTTC. This gives the protein CSVEEGYYGYTF.

The rearrangement links TRBV30 to TRBJ1-1; no firm D call. Trimming left V 0 bases short and J 10 bases short, with 15 bases between. This CDR3 region has 13 residues. Per germline, CDR1 GTSNPN and CDR2 SVGIG (reference sequence). The CDR3 sequence: CAWSVGKRFRAFF. The CDR3 DNA follows: TGTGCCTGGAGTGTAGGTAAGAGGTTTAGAGCTTTCTTT.

As to this clone: Other DNA sequences in this specimen translate into the identical CDR3. The V and J genes are TRBV10-3 and TRBJ2-5; a weak D match, TRBD2 (7 bases). Trimming stripped 0 bases from V and 2 bases from J, with 10 bases between. The CDR3 has 15 amino acids. The germline V gene encodes CDR1 ENHRY and CDR2 SYGVKD. CDR3 DNA: TGTGCCATCAGTGAGTCGGCGGGGGCACAAGAGACCCAGTACTTC. Translation: CAISESAGAQETQYF.

This clone came up a few times. The chain recombines TRBV13 with TRBJ1-3; D is perhaps TRBD1 (6 bases). Trimming removed 6 bases at V and 5 bases at J, with 14 bases between. Germline V lookup: CDR1 PRHDT, CDR2 FYEKMQ (reference sequence). The CDR3 spans 14 residues. CDR3 amino acids: CASRVQGSRNTIYF. The CDR3 coding sequence is TGTGCCAGCAGGGTACAGGGCTCCCGAAACACCATATATTTT.

The chain is built from TRBV5-1 and TRBJ1-5; 7 bases align to TRBD1. CDR3 length equals 13 residues. Germline CDR1 and CDR2: SGHRS and YFSETQ. V shed 4 bases, J shed 7 bases, and the junction held 5 bases outside the gene matches. In nucleotides, the CDR3 is TGCGCCAGCAGCGAAATACAGGGGCAGCCCCAGCATTTT. It encodes CASSEIQGQPQHF.

Only a few counts were recorded for this clone. The chain has TRBV7-9 and TRBJ1-1; D remains unclear. CDR3 size: 14 residues. The germline V gene encodes CDR1 SEHNR and CDR2 FQNEAQ (reference sequence). V was pared by 8 bases and J by 1 base, with 14 bases between. The CDR3 nucleotides read TGTGCCAGCTTCACCACGGACGCGAACACTGAAGCTTTCTTT. Translation: CASFTTDANTEAFF.

Concerning this clone itself: Other DNA sequences in the sample encode the same CDR3. This chain links TRBV19 with TRBJ1-2; tentative D call: TRBD1 (6 bases). CDR1 and CDR2 (germline): LNHDA, SQIVND (reference sequence). This CDR3 spans 13 amino acids. Trimming stripped 4 bases from V and 0 bases from J, with 6 bases between. The CDR3 coding sequence is TGTGCCAGTAGTAGGACAGCTAACTATGGCTACACCTTC. It codes for CASSRTANYGYTF.

The rearrangement uses TRBV5-4 and TRBJ2-3, with TRBD2 as a possible D gene (6 bases). The germline gives CDR1 SGHNT, CDR2 YYREEE (reference sequence). Trimming left V 1 base short and J 2 bases short, with 14 bases between. The CDR3 totals 16 residues. This CDR3 is CASSLPGRVVTDTQYF. As DNA, the CDR3 is TGTGCCAGCAGCTTGCCCGGGAGAGTAGTCACAGATACGCAGTATTTT.

This clone was counted a single time. The chain is built from TRBV6-6 and TRBJ1-2; D gene ambiguous. Germline lookup yields CDR1 MNHNY and CDR2 SVGAGI (reference sequence). This CDR3 region has 15 residues. The V gene lost 0 bases and the J gene lost 6 bases, with 14 bases spanning the gap. CDR3 nucleotide sequence: TGTGCCAGCAGTTACTCAAGACGGTTAGAGAATGGCTACACCTTC. The encoded protein is CASSYSRRLENGYTF.

Turning to this clone: The sample holds other DNA sequences that translate to the same CDR3. CDR3 in amino acids: CAWSVRGDEQFF. CDR3 DNA: TGTGCCTGGAGTGTACGAGGAGATGAGCAGTTCTTC. The gene calls are TRBV30 and TRBJ2-1; no definite D call. V was clipped by 0 bases and J by 8 bases, with 8 bases between them. Per germline, CDR1 GTSNPN and CDR2 SVGIG (reference sequence). The CDR3 consists of 12 residues.

This clone was counted once. The sample contains more than one DNA sequence encoding this CDR3. The CDR3 coding sequence is TGCGCCAGCAGCTTGGGGTCTAGCTACGAGCAGTACTTC. Amino acid sequence: CASSLGSSYEQYF. The V gene is TRBV5-1, the J gene TRBJ2-7; D uncertain. The V end was cut by 0 bases, the J end by 3 bases, with 7 bases between. The germline gives CDR1 SGHRS, CDR2 YFSETQ. This CDR3 spans 13 amino acids.

This clone was picked up one time. This may be a read error: a much more frequent sequence differs by one nucleotide. The chain is built from TRBV28 and TRBJ1-2; a weak D match, TRBD1 (5 bases). The CDR3 length is 15 residues. The ends were cut back, 11 bases at V and 4 bases at J, with 23 bases in the middle. CDR1 is MDHEN and CDR2 is SYDVKM in the germline V gene. The CDR3 spells CAVGAPGAPRYGYTF. CDR3 sequence (DNA): TGTGCCGTCGGGGCGCCGGGAGCTCCCCGCTATGGCTACACCTTC.

This clone was observed many times. The chain links TRBV5-1 to TRBJ2-2; perhaps TRBD2 as D (5 bases). The V end lost 6 bases, the J end lost 4 bases, and 13 bases lay between the germline ends. The CDR3 sequence is 14 residues long. The V gene's germline CDR1 is SGHRS and CDR2 YFSETQ. CDR3 protein: CASTPGWGTGELFF. The CDR3 DNA reads TGCGCCAGCACTCCGGGGTGGGGCACCGGGGAGCTGTTTTTT.

The chain has TRBV29-1 and TRBJ2-7; 7 bases align to TRBD1. This CDR3 contains 12 residues. Germline V CDR1 and CDR2: SQVTM, ANQGSEA. V lost 7 bases and J lost 4; bases outside the gene matches: 7. CDR3 amino acids: CSATIQGYEQYF. The CDR3 DNA is TGCAGCGCAACGATACAGGGGTACGAGCAGTACTTC.

V is TRBV28 and J is TRBJ1-6; D unresolved. Germline loops: CDR1 MDHEN, CDR2 SYDVKM. The CDR3 has 17 amino acids. Trimming removed 5 bases at V and 2 bases at J, with 16 bases between. The CDR3 loop reads CASSPEPTTTYNSPLHF. The DNA of the CDR3 is TGTGCCAGCAGTCCTGAACCCACGACCACCTATAATTCACCCCTCCACTTT.

The chain carries TRBV10-2 and TRBJ1-5; 9 bases match TRBD1. The CDR3 has 15 residues. The V gene's germline CDR1 is WSHSY and CDR2 SAAADI. V was pared by 7 bases and J by 1 base, with 5 bases of the junction left unmatched. CDR3 loop: CASTGQGSSNQPQHF. In nucleotides, the CDR3 is TGCGCCAGCACCGGACAGGGGTCGAGCAATCAGCCCCAGCATTTT.

The chain employs TRBV7-2 and TRBJ2-1; 8 bases map to TRBD2. The germline V gene encodes CDR1 SGHTA and CDR2 FQGNSA. This CDR3 has 15 amino acids. V was clipped by 1 base and J by 5 bases; unmatched bases: 4. Here the CDR3 DNA reads TGTGCCAGCAGCTTAGTTGTAGCGGGGAACAATGAGCAGTTCTTC. Encoded protein: CASSLVVAGNNEQFF.

This clone was recorded a few times. Additional DNA sequences in this sample encode the identical CDR3. The rearrangement joins TRBV4-1 to TRBJ1-2, with D possibly being TRBD1 (5 bases). CDR1 is MGHRA, CDR2 YSYEKL, per germline. Trimming cost V 1 base and J 2 bases, with 8 bases left between them. This CDR3 is 14 amino acids long. CDR3 DNA sequence: TGCGCCAGCAGCCAAGGCGAGGGGAACTATGGCTACACCTTC. It is translated as CASSQGEGNYGYTF.

This clone was seen only a few times. V usage is TRBV9 and J usage is TRBJ1-6; D is unresolved. CDR1 and CDR2 (germline): SGDLS, YYNGEE. V was trimmed by 5 bases and J by 7 bases, leaving 13 bases between them. CDR3 length: 14 amino acids. The CDR3: CASRVGEGNSPLHF. DNA for the CDR3: TGTGCCAGCAGGGTGGGCGAAGGGAATTCACCCCTCCACTTT.

A note on this clone: A much larger clone is a single base away; this may be a read error. The chain carries TRBV27 and TRBJ2-5; D uncertain. V lost 7 bases and J lost 2, with 2 bases in between. This CDR3 has 10 amino acids. CDR1 and CDR2 from the germline V gene are MNHEY and SMNVEV (reference sequence). The CDR3 DNA reads as TGTGCCAGCATACAAGAGACCCAGTACTTC. Protein product: CASIQETQYF.

The rearrangement uses TRBV18 and TRBJ2-1; 13 bases are shared with TRBD2. After removal of 3 bases from V and 8 bases from J, the junction contained 4 bases not matched to a gene. The CDR3 is 15 amino acids. Germline V gene sequence: CDR1 KGHSH, CDR2 LQKENI. The CDR3 protein is CASSPTSGRTDEQFF. The CDR3 DNA reads as TGTGCCAGCTCACCGACTAGCGGGAGGACGGATGAGCAGTTCTTC. Based on the CDR3 plus reference TRBV18 and TRBJ2-1, the full variable domain is NAGVMQNPRHLVRRRGQEARLRCSPMKGHSHVYWYRQLPEEGLKFMVYLQKENIIDESGMPKERFSAEFPKEGPSILRIQQVVRGDSAAYFCASSPTSGRTDEQFFGPGTRLTVL.

The gene calls are TRBV19 and TRBJ1-4, with no clear D. Trimming left V 10 bases short and J 8 bases short, with 11 bases between. The V gene's germline CDR1 is LNHDA and CDR2 SQIVND (reference sequence). The CDR3 contains 11 residues. In DNA, the CDR3 is TGTGCCACCGGATTCGACGAAAAACTGTTTTTT. Amino acids: CATGFDEKLFF.

The V gene is TRBV19, the J gene TRBJ1-5; 7 bases are a match to TRBD1. The CDR3 sequence is 16 residues long. J was trimmed by 0 bases and V by 7 bases; bases with no gene match: 9. The germline V gene has CDR1 LNHDA and CDR2 SQIVND (reference sequence). For the CDR3, the DNA is TGTGCCAGTACCTCGACAGGGATTTATAGCAATCAGCCCCAGCATTTT. As protein: CASTSTGIYSNQPQHF.

In its sample, this clone was seen a few times. The rearrangement uses TRBV11-2 and TRBJ2-3, with D perhaps TRBD1 or TRBD2 (5 bases each). Trimming took 1 base from V and 9 from J, leaving 17 bases between them. Looked up from germline, CDR1 is SGHAT and CDR2 is FQNNGV. CDR3 size: 15 residues. CDR3 in DNA: TGTGCCAGCAGCTTAGCGGAATTGTGGGGGTCGACGCAGTATTTT. This sequence encodes CASSLAELWGSTQYF.